The sequence of this T cell receptor (beta chain) was determined in a study of Ad26.COV2.S vaccination and SARS-CoV-2 variants. Study information: As a participant in COV1001, the donor was in the Ad26.COV2.S trial arm. Intramuscularly, Ad26.COV2.S was given either once or twice, 56 days apart.

Regarding this clone: The antigen remains unidentified.

Clones were sequenced by immunoSEQ multiplex PCR, and TCRdb holds only the in-frame ones, with some missing. Here the sample spans 450,000 to 550,000 clones, 70% to 90% being singletons. CDR3 length: 16 residues. The V gene's germline CDR1 is MNHNS and CDR2 SASEGT. Trimming shortened V by 3 bases and J by 0 bases, and 9 bases separated the two germline ends. Sample treatment: roughly 18 received Ad26.COV2.S at low or high dose, single or two shots; several received placebo; per-sample allocation not given. At day 63 after the first vaccine or placebo injection, samples were drawn. Donation was by an adult aged 18-55 years who was in Boston. Findings and limits, study-wide: TCR breadth and depth analyses may have underestimated total T cell responses.

The source of this sequence is a person between 18 and 65 years old who received the Ad26.COV2.S COVID-19 vaccine or a placebo. This chain connects TRBV6-1 to TRBJ2-6; unclear D gene. This specimen consisted of peripheral blood, obtained in a trial of Ad26.COV2.S vaccine versus placebo. CDR3 nucleotide sequence: TGTGCCAGCAGTGATTCTCCTGGCTCTGGGGCCAACGTCCTGACTTTC. Encoded protein: CASSDSPGSGANVLTF.